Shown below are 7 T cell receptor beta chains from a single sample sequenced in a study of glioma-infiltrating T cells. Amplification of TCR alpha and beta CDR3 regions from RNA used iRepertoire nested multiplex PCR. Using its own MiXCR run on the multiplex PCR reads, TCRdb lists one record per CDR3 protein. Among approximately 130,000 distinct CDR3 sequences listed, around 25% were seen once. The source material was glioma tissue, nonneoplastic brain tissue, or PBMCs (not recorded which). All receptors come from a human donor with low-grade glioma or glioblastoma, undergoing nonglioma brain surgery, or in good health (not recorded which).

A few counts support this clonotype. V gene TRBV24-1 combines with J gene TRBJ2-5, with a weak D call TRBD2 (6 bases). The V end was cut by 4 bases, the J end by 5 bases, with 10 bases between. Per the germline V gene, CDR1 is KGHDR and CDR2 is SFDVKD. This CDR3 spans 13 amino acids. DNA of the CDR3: TGTGCCACCAGTGACTCGGGAGTGGAGACCCAGTACTTC. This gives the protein CATSDSGVETQYF.

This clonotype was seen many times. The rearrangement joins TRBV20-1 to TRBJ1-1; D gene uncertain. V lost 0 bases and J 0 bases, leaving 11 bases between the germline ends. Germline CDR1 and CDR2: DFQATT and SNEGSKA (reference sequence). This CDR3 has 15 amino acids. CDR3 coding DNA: TGCAGTGCTAGAGATCAAAGCCCTTTGAACACTGAAGCTTTCTTT. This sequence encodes CSARDQSPLNTEAFF.

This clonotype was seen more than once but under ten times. The CDR3 nucleotides read TGTGCCAGCAGTTACTCGATGACAGGGGGCGGGTATGGCTACACCTTC. This sequence encodes CASSYSMTGGGYGYTF. The chain employs TRBV6-6 and TRBJ1-2; 10 bases are shared with TRBD1. V shed 0 bases, J shed 5 bases, and the junction held 6 bases outside the gene matches. Per the germline V gene, CDR1 is MNHNY and CDR2 is SVGAGI (reference sequence). CDR3 size: 16 residues.

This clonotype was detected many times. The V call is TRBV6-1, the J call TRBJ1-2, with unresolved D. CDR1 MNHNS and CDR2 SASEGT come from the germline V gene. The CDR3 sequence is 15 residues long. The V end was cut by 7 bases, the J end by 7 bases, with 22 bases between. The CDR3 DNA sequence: TGTGCCAGCACTGGACCAAGTCAACTACCCAGTGGCTACACCTTC. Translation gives CASTGPSQLPSGYTF.

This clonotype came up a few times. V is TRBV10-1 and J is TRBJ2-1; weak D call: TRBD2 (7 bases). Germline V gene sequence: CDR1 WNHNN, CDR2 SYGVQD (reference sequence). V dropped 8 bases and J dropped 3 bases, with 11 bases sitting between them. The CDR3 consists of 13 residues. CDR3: CASGGAGYNEQFF. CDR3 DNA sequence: TGCGCCAGCGGGGGGGCCGGCTACAATGAGCAGTTCTTC.

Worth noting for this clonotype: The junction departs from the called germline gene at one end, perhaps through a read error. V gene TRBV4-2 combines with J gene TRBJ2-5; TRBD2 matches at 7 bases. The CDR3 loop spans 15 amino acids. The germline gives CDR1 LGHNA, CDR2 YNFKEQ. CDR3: CASSQGTRTYETQCF. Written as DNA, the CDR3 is TGTGCCAGCAGCCAAGGGACTAGAACGTATGAGACCCAGTGCTTC.

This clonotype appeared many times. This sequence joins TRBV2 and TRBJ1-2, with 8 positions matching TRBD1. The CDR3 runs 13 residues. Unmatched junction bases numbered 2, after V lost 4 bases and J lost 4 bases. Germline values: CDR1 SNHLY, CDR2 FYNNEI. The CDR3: CASSGTGIYGYTF. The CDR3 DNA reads TGTGCCAGCAGTGGGACAGGGATCTATGGCTACACCTTC. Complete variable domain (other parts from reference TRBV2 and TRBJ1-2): EPEVTQTPSHQVTQMGQEVILRCVPISNHLYFYWYRQILGQKVEFLVSFYNNEISEKSEIFDDQFSVERPDGSNFTLKIRSTKLEDSAMYFCASSGTGIYGYTFGSGTRLTVV.